These 8 T cell receptor beta chains came from one sample sequenced in a study of identical twins. Each CDR3 protein gets one entry after TCRdb re-called the 5' RACE reads with MiXCR. The sample carries about 900,000 distinct CDR3 sequences, about 12% recorded once. The sample was also reused in another study, on yellow fever vaccine responses in identical twins.

Sample: PBMCs. The receptors come from a young woman in good health.

This clonotype was seen a few times. The chain has TRBV4-1 and TRBJ2-3; TRBD2 agrees at 8 bases. The junction had 10 bases not matched to a gene; V was cut back by 4 bases and J by 1 base. Looked up from germline, CDR1 is MGHRA and CDR2 is YSYEKL. The CDR3 is made up of 17 amino acids. CDR3 nucleotides: TGCGCCAGCAGCCGTAGGGGAGCGGGGGAACGCACAGATACGCAGTATTTT. Amino acids: CASSRRGAGERTDTQYF.

The genes are TRBV6-1 and TRBJ2-7; tentatively, D is TRBD1 or TRBD2 (5 bases each). Between the trimmed V and J ends, which lost 7 bases and 3 bases, there was a span of 19 bases. From germline, CDR1 is MNHNS and CDR2 SASEGT. This CDR3 has 15 amino acids. CDR3 loop: CASMSGATGLYEQYF. CDR3 nucleotides: TGTGCCAGCATGTCCGGGGCGACGGGCCTCTACGAGCAGTACTTC.

The genes are TRBV6-5 and TRBJ2-3, with 11 positions matching TRBD2. The V gene end was trimmed by 4 bases and the J gene end by 4 bases; junction bases not matched to a gene: 13. The CDR3 sequence is 18 residues long. Germline CDR1 and CDR2: MNHEY and SVGAGI. In DNA, the CDR3 is TGTGCCAGCAGTTCCCGCCTCCCTAGCGGGGGGAGGGCAGATACGCAGTATTTT. It yields the protein CASSSRLPSGGRADTQYF.

This chain uses TRBV2 with TRBJ2-7, with a weak D call TRBD2 (6 bases). CDR3 length equals 12 residues. The V and J ends lost 4 bases and 6 bases respectively, with 10 bases between them. From germline, CDR1 is SNHLY and CDR2 FYNNEI. In nucleotides, the CDR3 is TGTGCCAGCAGTGTGGCGGGACTCGAGCAGTACTTC. Translation: CASSVAGLEQYF.

There are many counts of this clonotype. The CDR3 nucleotides are TGCGCCAGCAGCGGGGGACAGGGGGCAGATACGCAGTATTTT. It encodes CASSGGQGADTQYF. V is TRBV5-1 and J is TRBJ2-3; 11 bases are a match to TRBD1. CDR1 and CDR2 from the germline V gene are SGHRS and YFSETQ. This CDR3 has 14 residues. With 4 bases clipped from V and 4 bases from J, the junction kept 2 bases outside the gene matches.

This chain joins TRBV2 and TRBJ2-1; D is undetermined. Trimming stripped 6 bases from V and 5 bases from J, with 11 bases between. CDR3 size: 13 residues. CDR1 SNHLY and CDR2 FYNNEI come from the germline V gene. The CDR3 region has the DNA TGTGCCAGCAGCAGCGCGCTCAACAATGAGCAGTTCTTC. Protein sequence: CASSSALNNEQFF.

This chain connects TRBV19 to TRBJ2-3; D not certain. V dropped 4 bases and J dropped 0 bases, with 8 bases sitting between them. CDR3 size: 14 residues. Germline CDR1 is LNHDA and CDR2 is SQIVND (reference sequence). The CDR3 DNA sequence: TGTGCCAGTAGTAGAGTCGCTAGCACAGATACGCAGTATTTT. Translated, it gives CASSRVASTDTQYF.

This clonotype was recorded many times. This chain joins TRBV20-1 and TRBJ2-5, with 10 bases fitting TRBD1. This CDR3 has 14 amino acids. V trimming: 7 bases; J trimming: 4 bases; junction bases outside the gene matches: 9. Per the germline V gene, CDR1 is DFQATT and CDR2 is SNEGSKA (reference sequence). This chain's CDR3 is CSVGPTGGRETQYF. In nucleotides, the CDR3 is TGCAGTGTTGGACCGACAGGGGGCAGAGAGACCCAGTACTTC.